The present entry profiles one T cell receptor (beta chain) with its context. The data originate from a study of blood T cell repertoires in COVID-19. Using immunoSEQ multiplex PCR, the repertoire was profiled, and TCRdb retains in-frame clones only, with some absent. The sample has fewer than 35,000 clones; roughly nine tenths are singletons. Source material: peripheral blood. This clonotype was sampled from a human donor in a cohort sampled during active COVID-19.

The DNA for the CDR3 is TGTGCCAGCAGTACAGGATTCTCTGGAAACACCATATATTTT. Its translation: CASSTGFSGNTIYF. This chain connects TRBV27 to TRBJ1-3; D is possibly TRBD1 (5 bases). Trimming took 5 bases from V and 0 from J, leaving 8 bases between them. This CDR3 has 14 residues. CDR1 is MNHEY and CDR2 is SMNVEV in the germline V gene (reference sequence).